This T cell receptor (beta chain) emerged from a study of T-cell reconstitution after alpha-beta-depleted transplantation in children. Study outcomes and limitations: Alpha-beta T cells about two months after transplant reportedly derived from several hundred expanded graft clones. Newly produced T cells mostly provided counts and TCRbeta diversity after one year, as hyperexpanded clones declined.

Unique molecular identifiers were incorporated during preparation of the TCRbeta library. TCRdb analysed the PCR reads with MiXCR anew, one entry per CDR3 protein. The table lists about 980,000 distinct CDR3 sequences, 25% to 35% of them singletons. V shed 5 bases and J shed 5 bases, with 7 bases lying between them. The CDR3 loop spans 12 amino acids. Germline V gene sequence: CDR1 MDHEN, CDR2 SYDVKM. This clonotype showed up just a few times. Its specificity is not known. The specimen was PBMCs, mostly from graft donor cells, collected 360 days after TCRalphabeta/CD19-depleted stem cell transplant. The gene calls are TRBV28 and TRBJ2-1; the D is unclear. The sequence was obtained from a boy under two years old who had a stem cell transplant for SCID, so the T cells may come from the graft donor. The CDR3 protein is CASSGIDNEQFF. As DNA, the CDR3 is TGTGCCAGCAGTGGGATAGACAATGAGCAGTTCTTC.